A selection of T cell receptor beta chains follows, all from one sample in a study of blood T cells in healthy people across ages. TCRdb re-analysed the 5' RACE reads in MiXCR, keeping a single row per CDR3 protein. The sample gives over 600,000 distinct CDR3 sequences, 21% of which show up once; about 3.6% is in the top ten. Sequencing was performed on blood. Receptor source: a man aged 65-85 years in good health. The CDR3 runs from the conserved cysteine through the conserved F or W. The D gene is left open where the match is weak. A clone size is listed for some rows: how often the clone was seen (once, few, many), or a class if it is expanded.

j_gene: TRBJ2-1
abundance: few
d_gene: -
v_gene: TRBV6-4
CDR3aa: CATGGPAVYNEQFF
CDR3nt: TGTGCCACCGGAGGGCCAGCGGTCTACAATGAGCAGTTCTTC

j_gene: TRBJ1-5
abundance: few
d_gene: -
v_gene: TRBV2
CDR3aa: CASRTGLSNQPQHF
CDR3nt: TGTGCCAGCAGAACCGGTCTTAGCAATCAGCCCCAGCATTTT

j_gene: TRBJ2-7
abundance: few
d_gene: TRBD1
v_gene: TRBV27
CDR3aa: CASSRQGAWTYEQYF
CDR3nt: TGTGCCAGCAGTAGACAGGGGGCCTGGACCTACGAGCAGTACTTC

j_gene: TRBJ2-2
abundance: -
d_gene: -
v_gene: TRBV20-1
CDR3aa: CSARKPGTGNTGELFF
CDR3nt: TGCAGTGCCAGAAAACCCGGGACTGGGAACACCGGGGAGCTGTTTTTT

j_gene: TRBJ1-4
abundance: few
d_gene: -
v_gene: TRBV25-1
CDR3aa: CASSERDTSRVKLFF
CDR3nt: TGTGCCAGCAGTGAAAGGGACACCTCTCGTGTAAAACTGTTTTTT

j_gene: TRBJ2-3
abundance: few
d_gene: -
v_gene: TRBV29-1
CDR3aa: CSVEGRPSTDTQYF
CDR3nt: TGCAGCGTTGAAGGCCGTCCCAGCACAGATACGCAGTATTTT

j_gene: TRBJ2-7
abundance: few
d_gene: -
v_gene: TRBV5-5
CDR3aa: CASSQLTRNDGEQYF
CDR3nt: TGTGCCAGCAGCCAATTGACGAGGAATGATGGCGAGCAGTACTTC

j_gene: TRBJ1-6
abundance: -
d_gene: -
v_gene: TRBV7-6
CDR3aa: CASSLQGSSSYNSPLHF
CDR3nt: TGTGCCAGCAGCTTACAGGGCTCTAGCTCCTATAATTCACCCCTCCACTTT

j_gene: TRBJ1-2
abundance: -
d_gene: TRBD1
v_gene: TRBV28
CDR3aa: CASSTQGVYGYTF
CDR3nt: TGTGCCAGCAGTACACAGGGGGTCTATGGCTACACCTTC

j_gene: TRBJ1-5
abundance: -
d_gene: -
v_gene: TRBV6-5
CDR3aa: CASKPGLGSNQPQHF
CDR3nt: TGTGCCAGCAAGCCAGGGTTAGGGAGCAATCAGCCCCAGCATTTT

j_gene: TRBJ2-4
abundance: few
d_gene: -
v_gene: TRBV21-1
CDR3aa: CASSKGTVRAKNIQYF
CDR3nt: TGTGCCAGCAGCAAGGGGACAGTCCGAGCCAAAAACATTCAGTACTTC

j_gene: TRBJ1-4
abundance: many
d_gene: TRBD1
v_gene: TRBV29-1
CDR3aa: CSVVRDSDGKLFF
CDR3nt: TGCAGCGTCGTCCGGGACAGTGATGGAAAACTGTTTTTT

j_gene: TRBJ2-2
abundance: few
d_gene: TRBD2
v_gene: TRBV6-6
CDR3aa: CASVPSGTGGELFF
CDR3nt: TGTGCCAGCGTCCCTAGCGGGACTGGCGGGGAGCTGTTTTTT

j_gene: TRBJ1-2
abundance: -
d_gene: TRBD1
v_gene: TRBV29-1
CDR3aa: CSVDPPGQGFYGYTF
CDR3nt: TGCAGCGTTGACCCTCCCGGACAGGGGTTCTATGGCTACACCTTC

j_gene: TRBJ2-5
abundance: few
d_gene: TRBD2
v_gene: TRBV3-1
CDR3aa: CASSRTTSAHEETQYF
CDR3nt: TGTGCCAGCAGCCGAACGACTAGCGCTCATGAAGAGACCCAGTACTTC

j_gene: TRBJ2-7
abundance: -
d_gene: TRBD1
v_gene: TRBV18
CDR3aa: CASSPYPGTDYYEQYF
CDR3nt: TGTGCCAGCTCACCGTACCCCGGGACAGACTACTACGAGCAGTACTTC

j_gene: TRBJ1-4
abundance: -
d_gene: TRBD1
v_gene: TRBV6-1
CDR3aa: CASSEAGTADEKLFF
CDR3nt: TGTGCCAGCAGTGAAGCGGGGACAGCGGATGAAAAACTGTTTTTT

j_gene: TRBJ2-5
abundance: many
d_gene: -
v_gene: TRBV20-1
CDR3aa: CSASGGGKETQYF
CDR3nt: TGCAGTGCTAGTGGGGGTGGCAAAGAGACCCAGTACTTC

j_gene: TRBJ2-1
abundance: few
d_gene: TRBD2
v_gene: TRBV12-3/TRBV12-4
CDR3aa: CASSSLSGGFNEQFF
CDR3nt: TGTGCCAGCAGTTCTCTTAGCGGGGGATTCAATGAGCAGTTCTTC

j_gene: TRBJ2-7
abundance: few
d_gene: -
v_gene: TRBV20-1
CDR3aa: CSASGAIYEQYF
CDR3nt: TGCAGTGCTAGCGGGGCGATTTACGAGCAGTACTTC

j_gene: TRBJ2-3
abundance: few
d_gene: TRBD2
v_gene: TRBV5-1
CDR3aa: CASSLAGSGFSTDTQYF
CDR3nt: TGCGCCAGCAGCTTGGCCGGTAGCGGGTTTAGCACAGATACGCAGTATTTT

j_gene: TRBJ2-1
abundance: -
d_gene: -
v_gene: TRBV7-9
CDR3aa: CASSPTYEQFF
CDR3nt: TGTGCCAGCAGCCCGACCTACGAGCAGTTCTTC

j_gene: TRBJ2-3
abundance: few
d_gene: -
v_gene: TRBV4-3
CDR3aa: CASSQDLGFTDTQYF
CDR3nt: TGCGCCAGCAGCCAAGATCTGGGGTTCACAGATACGCAGTATTTT

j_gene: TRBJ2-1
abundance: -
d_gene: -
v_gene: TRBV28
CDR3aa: CASRPQAGTVYNEQFF
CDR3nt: TGTGCCAGCAGACCCCAAGCCGGGACGGTATACAATGAGCAGTTCTTC

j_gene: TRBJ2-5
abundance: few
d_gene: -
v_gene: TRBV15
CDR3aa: CATSRDFTTQYF
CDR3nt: TGTGCCACCAGCAGAGATTTTACGACCCAGTACTTC

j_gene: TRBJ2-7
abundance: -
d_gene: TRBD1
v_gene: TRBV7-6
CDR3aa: CASSSGPGTAAYEQYF
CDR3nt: TGTGCCAGCAGCTCTGGGCCCGGGACAGCGGCCTACGAGCAGTACTTC

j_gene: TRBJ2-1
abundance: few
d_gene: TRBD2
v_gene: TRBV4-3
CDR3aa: CASSQGRSGRAWNEQFF
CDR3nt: TGCGCCAGCAGCCAAGGCCGTAGCGGGAGGGCCTGGAATGAGCAGTTCTTC

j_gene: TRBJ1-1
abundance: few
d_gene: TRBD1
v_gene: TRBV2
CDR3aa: CASRIQGKDTEAFF
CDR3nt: TGTGCCAGCAGGATACAGGGGAAGGACACTGAAGCTTTCTTT

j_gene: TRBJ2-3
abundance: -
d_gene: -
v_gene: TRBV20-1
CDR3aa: CSAKRDTTDTQYF
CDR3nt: TGCAGTGCTAAAAGGGACACCACAGATACGCAGTATTTT